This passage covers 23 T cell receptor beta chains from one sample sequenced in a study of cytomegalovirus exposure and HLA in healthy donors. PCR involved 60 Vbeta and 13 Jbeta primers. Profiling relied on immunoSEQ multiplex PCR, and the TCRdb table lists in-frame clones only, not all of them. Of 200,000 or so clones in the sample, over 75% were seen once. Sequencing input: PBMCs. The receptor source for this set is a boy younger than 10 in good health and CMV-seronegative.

Here the CDR3 reads CASSLARSEQYF. As DNA, the CDR3 is TGTGCCAGCAGCTTAGCTAGGAGTGAGCAGTACTTC. The chain couples TRBV11-2 to TRBJ2-7; D is ambiguous. Germline V gene sequence: CDR1 SGHAT, CDR2 FQNNGV. Trimming removed 1 base from V and 7 bases from J, with 8 bases in between. The CDR3 contains 12 residues.

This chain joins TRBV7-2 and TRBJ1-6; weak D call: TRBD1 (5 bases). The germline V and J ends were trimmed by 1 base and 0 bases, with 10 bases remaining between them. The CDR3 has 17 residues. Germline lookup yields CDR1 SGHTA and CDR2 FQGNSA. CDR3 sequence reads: CASSLVWGGSYNSPLHF. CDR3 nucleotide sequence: TGTGCCAGCAGCTTAGTGTGGGGGGGCTCCTATAATTCACCCCTCCACTTT. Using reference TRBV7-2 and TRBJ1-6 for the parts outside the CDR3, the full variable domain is GAGVSQSPSNKVTEKGKDVELRCDPISGHTALYWYRQSLGQGLEFLIYFQGNSAPDKSGLPSDRFSAERTGGSVSTLTIQRTQQEDSAVYLCASSLVWGGSYNSPLHFGNGTRLTVT.

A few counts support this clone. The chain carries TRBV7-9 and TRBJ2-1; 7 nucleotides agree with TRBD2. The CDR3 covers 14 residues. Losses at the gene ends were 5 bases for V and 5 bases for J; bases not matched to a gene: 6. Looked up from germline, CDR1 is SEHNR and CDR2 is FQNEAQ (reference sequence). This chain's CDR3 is CASSQVAGDNEQFF. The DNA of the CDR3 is TGTGCCAGCAGCCAGGTAGCGGGTGACAATGAGCAGTTCTTC.

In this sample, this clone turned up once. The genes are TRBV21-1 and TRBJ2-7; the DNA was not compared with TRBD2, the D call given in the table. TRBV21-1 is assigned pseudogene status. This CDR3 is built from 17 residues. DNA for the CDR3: TGTGCCAGCAGCAAAGCGCTTCCCCTAGCGGGGACCTACGAGCAGTACTTC. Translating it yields CASSKALPLAGTYEQYF.

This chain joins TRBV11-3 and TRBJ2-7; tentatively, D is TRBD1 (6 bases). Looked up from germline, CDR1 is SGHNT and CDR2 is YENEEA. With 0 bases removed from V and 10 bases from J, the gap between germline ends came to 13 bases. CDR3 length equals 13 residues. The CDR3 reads CASSLEEAQGQYF. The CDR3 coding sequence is TGTGCCAGCAGCTTAGAAGAGGCACAGGGTCAGTACTTC.

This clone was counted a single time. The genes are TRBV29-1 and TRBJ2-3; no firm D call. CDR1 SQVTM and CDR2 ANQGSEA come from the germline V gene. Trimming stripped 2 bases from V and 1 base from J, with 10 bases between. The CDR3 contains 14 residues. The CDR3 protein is CSVEPTAGTDTQYF. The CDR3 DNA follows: TGCAGCGTTGAACCGACTGCCGGCACAGATACGCAGTATTTT.

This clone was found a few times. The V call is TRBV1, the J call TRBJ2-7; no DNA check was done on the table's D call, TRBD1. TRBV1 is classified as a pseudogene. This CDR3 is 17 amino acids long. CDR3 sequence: CTSSQSRDRGPAGEQYF. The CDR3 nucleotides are TGCACCAGCAGCCAGTCCCGGGACAGGGGGCCAGCCGGCGAGCAGTACTTC.

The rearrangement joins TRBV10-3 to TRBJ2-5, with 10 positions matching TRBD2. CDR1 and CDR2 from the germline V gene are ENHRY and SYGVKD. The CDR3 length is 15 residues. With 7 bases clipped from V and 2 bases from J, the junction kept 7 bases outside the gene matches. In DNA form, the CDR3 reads TGTGCCATCACCGGACTAGCGGATGAACAAGAGACCCAGTACTTC. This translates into CAITGLADEQETQYF.

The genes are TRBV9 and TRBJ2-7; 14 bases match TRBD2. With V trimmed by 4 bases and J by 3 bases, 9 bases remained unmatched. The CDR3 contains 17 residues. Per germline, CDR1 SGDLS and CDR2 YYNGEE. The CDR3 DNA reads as TGTGCCAGCAGCCGTCCCGGGACTAGCGGGGGAGACTACGAGCAGTACTTC. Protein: CASSRPGTSGGDYEQYF.

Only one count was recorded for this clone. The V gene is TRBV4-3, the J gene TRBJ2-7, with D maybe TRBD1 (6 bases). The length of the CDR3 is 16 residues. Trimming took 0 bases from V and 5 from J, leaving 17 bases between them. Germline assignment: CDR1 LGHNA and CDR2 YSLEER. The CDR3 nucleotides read TGCGCCAGCAGCCAAGACGGTGGGCAGGGGACAAACGAGCAGTACTTC. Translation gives CASSQDGGQGTNEQYF.

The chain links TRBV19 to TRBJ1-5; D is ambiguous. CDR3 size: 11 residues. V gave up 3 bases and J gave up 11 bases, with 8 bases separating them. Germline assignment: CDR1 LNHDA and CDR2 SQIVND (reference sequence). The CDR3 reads CASSMGTAQHF. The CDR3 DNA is TGTGCCAGTAGTATGGGCACAGCCCAGCATTTT.

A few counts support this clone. The CDR3 nucleotides read TGTGCCAGCAGCCAAGTCGCTAGCGGGGGGGCCTTGAGGGAAGATACGCAGTATTTT. This gives the protein CASSQVASGGALREDTQYF. The chain carries TRBV4-2 and TRBJ2-3; 12 bases line up with TRBD2. From germline, CDR1 is LGHNA and CDR2 YNFKEQ. This CDR3 contains 19 residues. With V trimmed by 1 base and J by 5 bases, 13 bases remained unmatched.

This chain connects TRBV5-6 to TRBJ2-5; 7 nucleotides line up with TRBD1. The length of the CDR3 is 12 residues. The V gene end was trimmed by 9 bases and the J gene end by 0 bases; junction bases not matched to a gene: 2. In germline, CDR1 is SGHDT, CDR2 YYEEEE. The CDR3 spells CATGTDQETQYF. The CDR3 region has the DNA TGTGCCACTGGGACAGACCAAGAGACCCAGTACTTC.

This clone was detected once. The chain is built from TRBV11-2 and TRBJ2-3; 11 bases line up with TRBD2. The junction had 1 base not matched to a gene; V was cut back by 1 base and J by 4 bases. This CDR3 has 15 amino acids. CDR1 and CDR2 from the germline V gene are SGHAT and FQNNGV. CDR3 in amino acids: CASSLGLAGPDTQYF. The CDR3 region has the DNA TGTGCCAGCAGCTTAGGACTAGCGGGGCCAGATACGCAGTATTTT.

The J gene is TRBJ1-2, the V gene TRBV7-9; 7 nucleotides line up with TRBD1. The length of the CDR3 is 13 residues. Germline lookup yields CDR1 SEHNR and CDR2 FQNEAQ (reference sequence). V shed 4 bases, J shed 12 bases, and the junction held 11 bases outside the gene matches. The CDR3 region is CASSSSIQGWHTF. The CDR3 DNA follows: TGTGCCAGCAGCTCAAGTATACAGGGGTGGCACACCTTC.

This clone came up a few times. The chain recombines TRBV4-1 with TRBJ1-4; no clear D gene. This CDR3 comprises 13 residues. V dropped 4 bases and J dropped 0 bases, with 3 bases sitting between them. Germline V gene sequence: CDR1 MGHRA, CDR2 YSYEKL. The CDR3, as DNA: TGCGCCAGCAGCCTAGCAACTAATGAAAAACTGTTTTTT. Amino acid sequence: CASSLATNEKLFF.

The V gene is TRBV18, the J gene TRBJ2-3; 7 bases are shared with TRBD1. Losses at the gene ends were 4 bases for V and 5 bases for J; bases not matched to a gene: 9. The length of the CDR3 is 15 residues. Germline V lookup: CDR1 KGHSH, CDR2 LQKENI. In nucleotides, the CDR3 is TGTGCCAGCTCACGACAGGGTCTGGCTCGAGATACGCAGTATTTT. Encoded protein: CASSRQGLARDTQYF.

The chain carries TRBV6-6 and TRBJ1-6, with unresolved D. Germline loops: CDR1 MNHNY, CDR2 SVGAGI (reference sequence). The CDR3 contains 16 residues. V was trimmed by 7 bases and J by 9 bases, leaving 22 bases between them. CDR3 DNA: TGTGCCAGCACCGGCACGAGGGAGGGAGAGGGTTCACCCCTCCACTTT. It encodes CASTGTREGEGSPLHF.

CDR3 region: CASSRPGLAGGGEQFF. For the CDR3, the DNA is TGTGCCAGCAGCCGACCGGGACTAGCGGGGGGGGGTGAGCAGTTCTTC. V gene TRBV6-6 combines with J gene TRBJ2-1, with TRBD2 matching over 16 bases. Germline V gives CDR1 MNHNY, CDR2 SVGAGI (reference sequence). V was pared by 6 bases and J by 9 bases, with 8 bases of the junction left unmatched. This CDR3 region has 16 residues.

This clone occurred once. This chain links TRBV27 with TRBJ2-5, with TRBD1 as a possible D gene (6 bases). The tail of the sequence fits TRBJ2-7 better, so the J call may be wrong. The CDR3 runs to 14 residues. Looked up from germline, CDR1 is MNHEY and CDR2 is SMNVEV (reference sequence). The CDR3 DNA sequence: TGTGCCAGCAAAAAACAGGGATCCTCCTACGAGCAGTACTTC. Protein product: CASKKQGSSYEQYF.

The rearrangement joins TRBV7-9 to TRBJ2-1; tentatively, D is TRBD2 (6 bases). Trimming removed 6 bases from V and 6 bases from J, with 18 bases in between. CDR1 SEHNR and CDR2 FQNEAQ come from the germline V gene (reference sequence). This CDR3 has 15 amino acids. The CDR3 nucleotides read TGTGCCAGCAGGGAGAGCGGGTTTGCATCCAATGAGCAGTTCTTC. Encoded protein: CASRESGFASNEQFF.

The chain's CDR3 is CASSLGLAMDTQYF. CDR3 bases: TGTGCCAGCAGCTTAGGGCTAGCGATGGATACGCAGTATTTT. The chain has TRBV7-2 and TRBJ2-3; D is perhaps TRBD2 (6 bases). The CDR3 is 14 residues long. V was pared by 1 base and J by 6 bases, with 11 bases between. The germline CDR1 and CDR2 sequences are SGHTA and FQGNSA.

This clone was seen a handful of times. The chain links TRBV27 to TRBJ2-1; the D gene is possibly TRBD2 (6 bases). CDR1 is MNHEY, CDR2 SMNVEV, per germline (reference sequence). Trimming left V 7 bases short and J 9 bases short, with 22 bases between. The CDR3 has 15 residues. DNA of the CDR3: TGTGCCAGCATGCCCCGACTAGGCACCCCTACTGAGCAGTTCTTC. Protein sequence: CASMPRLGTPTEQFF.